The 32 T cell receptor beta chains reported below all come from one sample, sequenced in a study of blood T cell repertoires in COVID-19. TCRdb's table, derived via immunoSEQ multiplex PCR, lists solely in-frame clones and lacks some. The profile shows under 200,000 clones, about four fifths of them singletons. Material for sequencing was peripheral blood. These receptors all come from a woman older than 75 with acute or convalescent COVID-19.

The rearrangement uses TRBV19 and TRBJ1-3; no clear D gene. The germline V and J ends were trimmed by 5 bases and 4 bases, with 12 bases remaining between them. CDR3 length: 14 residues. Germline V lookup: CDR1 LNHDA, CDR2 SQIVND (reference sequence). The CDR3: CASSPARAGNTIYF. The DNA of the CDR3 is TGTGCCAGTAGTCCCGCCCGCGCCGGAAACACCATATATTTT.

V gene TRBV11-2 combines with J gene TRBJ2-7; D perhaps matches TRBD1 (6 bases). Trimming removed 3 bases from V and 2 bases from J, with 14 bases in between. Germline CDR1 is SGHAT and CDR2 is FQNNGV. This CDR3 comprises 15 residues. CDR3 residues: CASSLGAGAPYEQYF. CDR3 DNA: TGTGCCAGCAGCTTGGGCGCAGGGGCCCCCTACGAGCAGTACTTC.

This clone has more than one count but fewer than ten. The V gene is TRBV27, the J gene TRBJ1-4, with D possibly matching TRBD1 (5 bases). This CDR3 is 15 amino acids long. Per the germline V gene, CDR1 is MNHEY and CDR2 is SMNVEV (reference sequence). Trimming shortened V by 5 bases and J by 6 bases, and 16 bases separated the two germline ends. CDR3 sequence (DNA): TGTGCCAGCAGTCCCTTGGGGGAGGGCCATGAAAAACTGTTTTTT. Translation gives CASSPLGEGHEKLFF.

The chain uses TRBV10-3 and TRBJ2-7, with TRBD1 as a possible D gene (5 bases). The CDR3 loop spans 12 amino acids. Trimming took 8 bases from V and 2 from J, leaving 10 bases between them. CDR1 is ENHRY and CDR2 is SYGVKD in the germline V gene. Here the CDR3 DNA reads TGTGCCATCGGACACTCCACCTACGAGCAGTACTTC. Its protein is CAIGHSTYEQYF.

CDR3 residues: CASSIGGGAGDIQYF. The CDR3 DNA reads as TGTGCCAGTAGTATAGGTGGAGGGGCCGGTGACATTCAGTACTTC. V gene TRBV19 combines with J gene TRBJ2-4; a possible D gene is TRBD2 (6 bases). CDR3 length: 15 amino acids. V lost 1 base, J lost 8 bases, and 15 bases lay in between. Germline loops: CDR1 LNHDA, CDR2 SQIVND (reference sequence). The entire variable domain, with the rest obtained from reference TRBV19 and TRBJ2-4, is as follows: DGGITQSPKYLFRKEGQNVTLSCEQNLNHDAMYWYRQDPGQGLRLIYYSQIVNDFQKGDIAEGYSVSREKKESFPLTVTSAQKNPTAFYLCASSIGGGAGDIQYFGAGTRLSVL.

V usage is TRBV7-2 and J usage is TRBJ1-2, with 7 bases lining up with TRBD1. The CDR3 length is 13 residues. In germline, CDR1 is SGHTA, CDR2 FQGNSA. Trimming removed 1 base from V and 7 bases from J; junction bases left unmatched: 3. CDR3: CASSLGGGGGYTF. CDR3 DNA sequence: TGTGCCAGCAGCTTAGGAGGGGGCGGTGGCTACACCTTC.

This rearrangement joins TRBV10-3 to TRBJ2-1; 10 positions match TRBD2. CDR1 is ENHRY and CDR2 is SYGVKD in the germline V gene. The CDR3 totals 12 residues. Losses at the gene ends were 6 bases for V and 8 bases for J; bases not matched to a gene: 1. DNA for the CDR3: TGTGCCATCAGGGGGACTAGCGATGAGCAGTTCTTC. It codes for CAIRGTSDEQFF.

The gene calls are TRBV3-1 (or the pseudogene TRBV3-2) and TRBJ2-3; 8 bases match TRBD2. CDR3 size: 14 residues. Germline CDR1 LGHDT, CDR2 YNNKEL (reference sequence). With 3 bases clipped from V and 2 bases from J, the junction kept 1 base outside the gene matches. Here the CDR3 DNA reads TGTGCCAGCAGCCAGGGACTAGTCACAGATACGCAGTATTTT. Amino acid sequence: CASSQGLVTDTQYF.

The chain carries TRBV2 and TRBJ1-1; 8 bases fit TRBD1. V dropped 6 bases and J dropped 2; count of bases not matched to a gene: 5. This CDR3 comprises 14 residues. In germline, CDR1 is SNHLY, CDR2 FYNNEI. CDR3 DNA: TGTGCCAGCAGCCCACAGGGGGAAAACACTGAAGCTTTCTTT. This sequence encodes CASSPQGENTEAFF.

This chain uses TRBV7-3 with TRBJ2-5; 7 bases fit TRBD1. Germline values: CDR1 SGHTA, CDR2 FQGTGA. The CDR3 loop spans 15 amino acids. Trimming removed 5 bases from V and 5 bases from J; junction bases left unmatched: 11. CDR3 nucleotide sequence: TGTGCCAGCAGCCAGACAGGGACCAACGGGGAGACCCAGTACTTC. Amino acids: CASSQTGTNGETQYF.

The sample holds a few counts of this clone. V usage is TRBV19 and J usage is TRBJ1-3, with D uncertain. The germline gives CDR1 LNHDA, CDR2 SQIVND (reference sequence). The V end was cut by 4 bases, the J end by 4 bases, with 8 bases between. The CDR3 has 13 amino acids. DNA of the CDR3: TGTGCCAGTAGTACGGAGAGGGGAAACACCATATATTTT. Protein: CASSTERGNTIYF. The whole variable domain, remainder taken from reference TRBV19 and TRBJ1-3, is DGGITQSPKYLFRKEGQNVTLSCEQNLNHDAMYWYRQDPGQGLRLIYYSQIVNDFQKGDIAEGYSVSREKKESFPLTVTSAQKNPTAFYLCASSTERGNTIYFGEGSWLTVV.

In DNA form, the CDR3 reads TGCGCCAGCAGCCAAGACCTGGGGGGAGATCAGCCCCAGCATTTT. Amino acids: CASSQDLGGDQPQHF. The chain has TRBV4-3 and TRBJ1-5; possibly TRBD1 for D (5 bases). This CDR3 is built from 15 residues. Germline CDR1 and CDR2: LGHNA and YSLEER. V was shortened by 0 bases and J by 5 bases, with 11 bases between the two germline ends.

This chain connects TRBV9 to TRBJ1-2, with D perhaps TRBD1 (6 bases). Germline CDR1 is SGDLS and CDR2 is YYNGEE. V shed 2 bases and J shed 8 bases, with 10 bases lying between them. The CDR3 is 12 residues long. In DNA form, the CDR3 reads TGTGCCAGCAGCGTTGGGGGCGCGGGCTACACCTTC. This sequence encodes CASSVGGAGYTF.

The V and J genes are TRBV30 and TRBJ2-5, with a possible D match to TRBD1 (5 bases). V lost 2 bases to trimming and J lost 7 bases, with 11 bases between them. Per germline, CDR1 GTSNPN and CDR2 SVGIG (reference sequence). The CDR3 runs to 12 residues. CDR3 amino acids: CAWSQGLGTQYF. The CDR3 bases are TGTGCCTGGAGTCAGGGCTTGGGGACCCAGTACTTC.

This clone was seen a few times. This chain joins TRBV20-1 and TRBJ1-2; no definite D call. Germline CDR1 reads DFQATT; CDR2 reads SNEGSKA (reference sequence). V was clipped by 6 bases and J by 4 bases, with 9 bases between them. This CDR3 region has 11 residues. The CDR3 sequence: CSARLSYGYTF. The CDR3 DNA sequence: TGCAGTGCACGACTGAGCTATGGCTACACCTTC.

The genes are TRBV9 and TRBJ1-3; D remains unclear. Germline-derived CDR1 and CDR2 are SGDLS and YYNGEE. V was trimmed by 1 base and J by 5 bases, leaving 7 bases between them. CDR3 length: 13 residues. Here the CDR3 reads CASSVRDRNTIYF. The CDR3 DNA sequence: TGTGCCAGCAGCGTACGGGATCGAAACACCATATATTTT.

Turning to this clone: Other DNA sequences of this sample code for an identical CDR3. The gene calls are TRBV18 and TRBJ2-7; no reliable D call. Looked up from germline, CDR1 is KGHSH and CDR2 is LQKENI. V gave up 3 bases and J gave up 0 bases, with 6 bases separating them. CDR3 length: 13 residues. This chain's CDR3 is CASSPPSSYEQYF. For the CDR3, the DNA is TGTGCCAGCTCACCGCCCAGCTCCTACGAGCAGTACTTC.

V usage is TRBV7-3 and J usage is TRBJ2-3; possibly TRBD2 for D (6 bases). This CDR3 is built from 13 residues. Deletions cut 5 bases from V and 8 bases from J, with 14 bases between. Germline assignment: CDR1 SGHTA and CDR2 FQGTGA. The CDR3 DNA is TGTGCCAGCAGCCCACAGACCGGGGGTACGCAGTATTTT. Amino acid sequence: CASSPQTGGTQYF. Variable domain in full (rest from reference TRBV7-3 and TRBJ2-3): GAGVSQTPSNKVTEKGKYVELRCDPISGHTALYWYRQSLGQGPEFLIYFQGTGAADDSGLPNDRFFAVRPEGSVSTLKIQRTERGDSAVYLCASSPQTGGTQYFGPGTRLTVL.

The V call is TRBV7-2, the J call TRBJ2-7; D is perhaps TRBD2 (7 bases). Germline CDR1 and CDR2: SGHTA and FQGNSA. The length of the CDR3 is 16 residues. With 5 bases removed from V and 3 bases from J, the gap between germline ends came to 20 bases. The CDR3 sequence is CASSPGAGGLFYEQYF. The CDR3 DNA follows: TGTGCCAGCAGCCCAGGGGCCGGGGGGTTGTTCTACGAGCAGTACTTC.

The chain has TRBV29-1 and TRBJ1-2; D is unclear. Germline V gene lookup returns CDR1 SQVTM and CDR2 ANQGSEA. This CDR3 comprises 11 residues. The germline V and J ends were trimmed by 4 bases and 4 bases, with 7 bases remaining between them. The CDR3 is CSVVNSYGYTF. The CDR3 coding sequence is TGCAGCGTTGTAAACAGCTATGGCTACACCTTC. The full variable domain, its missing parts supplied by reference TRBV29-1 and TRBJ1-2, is SAVISQKPSRDICQRGTSLTIQCQVDSQVTMMFWYRQQPGQSLTLIATANQGSEATYESGFVIDKFPISRPNLTFSTLTVSNMSPEDSSIYLCSVVNSYGYTFGSGTRLTVV.

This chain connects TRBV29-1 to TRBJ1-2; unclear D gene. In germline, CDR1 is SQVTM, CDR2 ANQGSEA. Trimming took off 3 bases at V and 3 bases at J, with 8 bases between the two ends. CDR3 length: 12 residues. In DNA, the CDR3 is TGCAGCGTTGAGGAGACCGACTATGGCTACACCTTC. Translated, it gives CSVEETDYGYTF.

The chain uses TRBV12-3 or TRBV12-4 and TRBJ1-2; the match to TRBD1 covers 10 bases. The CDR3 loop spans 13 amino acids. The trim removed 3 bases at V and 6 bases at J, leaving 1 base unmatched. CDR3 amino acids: CASSLGTGDGYTF. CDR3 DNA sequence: TGTGCCAGCAGTTTGGGGACAGGGGATGGCTACACCTTC.

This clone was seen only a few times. The CDR3 DNA follows: TGTGCCAGCAGCTTAGCCGGGGTTAAACCTGAAGCTTTCTTT. It codes for CASSLAGVKPEAFF. The V gene is TRBV7-9, the J gene TRBJ1-1, with D unclear. CDR3 size: 14 residues. The V and J ends lost 0 bases and 6 bases respectively, with 11 bases between them. Germline V gives CDR1 SEHNR, CDR2 FQNEAQ (reference sequence).

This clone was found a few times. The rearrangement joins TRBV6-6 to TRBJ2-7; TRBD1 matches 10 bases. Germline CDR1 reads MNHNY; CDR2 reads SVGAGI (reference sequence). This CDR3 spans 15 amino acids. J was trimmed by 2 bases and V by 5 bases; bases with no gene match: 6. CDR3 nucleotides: TGTGCCAGCAGTGGCGGGACAGGGGTTCCCTACGAGCAGTACTTC. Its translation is CASSGGTGVPYEQYF.

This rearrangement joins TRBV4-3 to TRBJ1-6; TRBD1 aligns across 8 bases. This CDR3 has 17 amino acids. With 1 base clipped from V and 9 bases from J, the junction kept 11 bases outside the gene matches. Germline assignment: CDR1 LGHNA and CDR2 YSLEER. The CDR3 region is CASSQGTSGTGGSPLHF. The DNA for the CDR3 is TGCGCCAGCAGCCAAGGGACCTCCGGGACAGGAGGTTCACCCCTCCACTTT.

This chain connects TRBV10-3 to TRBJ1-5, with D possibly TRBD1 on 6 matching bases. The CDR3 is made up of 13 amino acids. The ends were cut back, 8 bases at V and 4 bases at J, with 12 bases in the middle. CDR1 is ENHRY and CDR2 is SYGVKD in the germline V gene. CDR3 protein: CAISGDPNQPQHF. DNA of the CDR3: TGTGCCATCTCAGGGGATCCGAATCAGCCCCAGCATTTT.

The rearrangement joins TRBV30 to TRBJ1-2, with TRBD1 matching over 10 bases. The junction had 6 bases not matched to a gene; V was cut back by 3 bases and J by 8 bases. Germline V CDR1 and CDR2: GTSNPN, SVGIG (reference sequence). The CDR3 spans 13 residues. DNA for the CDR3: TGTGCCTGGAGACGACAGGGGGCAAGCGGCTACACCTTC. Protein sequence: CAWRRQGASGYTF.

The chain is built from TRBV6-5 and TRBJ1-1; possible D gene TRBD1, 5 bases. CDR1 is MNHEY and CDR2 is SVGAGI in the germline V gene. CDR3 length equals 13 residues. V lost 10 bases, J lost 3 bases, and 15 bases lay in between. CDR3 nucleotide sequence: TGTGCCACATGGGGGGTAGAGGACACTGAAGCTTTCTTT. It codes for CATWGVEDTEAFF.

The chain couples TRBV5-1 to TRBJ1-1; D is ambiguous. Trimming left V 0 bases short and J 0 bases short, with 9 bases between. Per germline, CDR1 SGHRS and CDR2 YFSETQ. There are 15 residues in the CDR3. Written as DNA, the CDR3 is TGCGCCAGCAGCTTGGTCCCGGGTCTGAACACTGAAGCTTTCTTT. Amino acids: CASSLVPGLNTEAFF.

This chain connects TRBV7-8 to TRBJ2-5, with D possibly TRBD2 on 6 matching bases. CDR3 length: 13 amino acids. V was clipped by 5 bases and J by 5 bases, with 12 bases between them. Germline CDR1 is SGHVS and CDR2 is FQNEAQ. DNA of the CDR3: TGTGCCAGCAGCGCCACTGGAGGGGAGACCCAGTACTTC. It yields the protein CASSATGGETQYF. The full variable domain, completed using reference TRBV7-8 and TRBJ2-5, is GAGVSQSPRYKVAKRGQDVALRCDPISGHVSLFWYQQALGQGPEFLTYFQNEAQLDKSGLPSDRFFAERPEGSVSTLKIQRTQQEDSAVYLCASSATGGETQYFGPGTRLLVL.

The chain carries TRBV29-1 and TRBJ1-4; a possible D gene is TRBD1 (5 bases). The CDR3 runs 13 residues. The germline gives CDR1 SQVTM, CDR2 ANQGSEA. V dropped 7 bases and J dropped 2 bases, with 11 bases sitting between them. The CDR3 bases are TGCAGCGCCTGGGGGGGGACTAATGAAAAACTGTTTTTT. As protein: CSAWGGTNEKLFF.

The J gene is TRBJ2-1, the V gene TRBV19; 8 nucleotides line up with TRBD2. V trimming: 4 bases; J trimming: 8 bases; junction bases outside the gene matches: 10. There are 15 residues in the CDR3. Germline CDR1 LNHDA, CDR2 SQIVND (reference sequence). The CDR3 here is CASSTTGLASHEQFF. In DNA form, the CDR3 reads TGTGCCAGTAGTACCACCGGACTAGCATCTCATGAGCAGTTCTTC.